This T cell receptor beta chain was obtained from a study of read filtering for tumor transcriptome and immune sequencing. As for the study in general: TCR-mapped reads were about 3.5 to 10.27 million with IR-seq versus about 85 to 1,300 with RNA-seq. The study, taken as a whole, reports: RNA-seq captured clonotypes less deeply and reliably than IR-seq.

Bone marrow was sampled from every patient at the time of active disease. Molecular barcoded adaptors covering alpha/delta and beta/gamma chains were used on roughly 400 ng RNA. MiXCR, run by TCRdb on the reads, gives a single entry per CDR3 protein. The sample records 100,000 to 150,000 distinct CDR3 sequences, around 13% being singletons. This clonotype was found many times. Antigen unknown. The CDR3 loop spans 15 amino acids. V shed 0 bases and J 10 bases; nucleotides not matched to a gene: 7. Germline V CDR1 and CDR2: SQVTM, ANQGSEA. Sequencing was done on a sample of a population of CD138-negative cells sorted from bone marrow. The TCR originated in a donor at least 40 years old with multiple myeloma. The rearrangement links TRBV29-1 to TRBJ2-1, with TRBD2 identical over 12 bases. The CDR3 protein is CSVEDPTSGSHEQFF. DNA of the CDR3: TGCAGCGTTGAAGACCCGACTAGCGGGAGTCACGAGCAGTTCTTC.